A selection of T cell receptor beta chains follows, all from one sample in a study of T cell changes during pregnancy in multiple sclerosis. The assay was immunoSEQ multiplex PCR, and TCRdb's table has in-frame clones only and misses some. The sample shows approximately 100,000 clones, approximately 92% of them seen only once. The sequencing used peripheral blood, collected in the second trimester of pregnancy. These receptors originate from a female donor with multiple sclerosis, enrolled in a pregnancy study. Each CDR3 is given with its conserved first and last residue. Each record gives: J gene, clone size, V gene, CDR3 length, D gene, CDR3 protein, CDR3 DNA. The D gene is left open where the match is weak. Some rows mark clone size as missing; the rest say once, few, many or name a class of expanded clone.

j_call: TRBJ2-3
clone_size: NA
v_call: TRBV10-3
cdr3_length: 14
d_call: NA
cdr3_aa: CASRLGPGPDTQYF
cdr3_nt: TGTGCCTCGAGGTTAGGTCCTGGCCCAGATACGCAGTATTTT

j_call: TRBJ2-1
clone_size: once
v_call: TRBV11-3
cdr3_length: 13
d_call: NA
cdr3_aa: CASSLQEGDQQFF
cdr3_nt: TGTGCCAGCAGCCTCCAAGAGGGAGACCAACAGTTCTTC

j_call: TRBJ2-7
clone_size: NA
v_call: TRBV15
cdr3_length: 18
d_call: TRBD1
cdr3_aa: CATSREMMGTGKSYEQYF
cdr3_nt: TGTGCCACCAGCAGAGAAATGATGGGGACAGGAAAATCCTACGAGCAGTACTTC

j_call: TRBJ2-1
clone_size: NA
v_call: TRBV9
cdr3_length: 15
d_call: TRBD2
cdr3_aa: CASTRGGGAYNEQFF
cdr3_nt: TGTGCCAGCACCCGGGGTGGGGGGGCCTACAATGAGCAGTTCTTC

j_call: TRBJ1-5
clone_size: NA
v_call: TRBV11-2
cdr3_length: 15
d_call: NA
cdr3_aa: CASSLGPRGNQPQHF
cdr3_nt: TGTGCCAGCAGCTTGGGCCCAAGGGGTAATCAGCCCCAGCATTTT

j_call: TRBJ2-1
clone_size: NA
v_call: TRBV9
cdr3_length: 15
d_call: NA
cdr3_aa: CASSATDGSYNEQFF
cdr3_nt: TGTGCCAGCAGCGCGACAGATGGCTCCTACAATGAGCAGTTCTTC

j_call: TRBJ2-5
clone_size: NA
v_call: TRBV29-1
cdr3_length: 13
d_call: TRBD2
cdr3_aa: CSVEDNGGKTQYF
cdr3_nt: TGCAGCGTTGAAGATAACGGGGGGAAGACCCAGTACTTC

j_call: TRBJ2-3
clone_size: NA
v_call: TRBV5-1
cdr3_length: 19
d_call: TRBD2
cdr3_aa: CASSPGLQAGANGPDTQYF
cdr3_nt: TGCGCCAGCAGCCCAGGACTACAAGCGGGGGCAAACGGGCCAGATACGCAGTATTTT

j_call: TRBJ1-5
clone_size: few
v_call: TRBV30
cdr3_length: 14
d_call: TRBD1
cdr3_aa: CAWSFGQVNQPQHF
cdr3_nt: TGTGCCTGGAGTTTCGGACAGGTAAACCAGCCCCAGCATTTT

j_call: TRBJ2-3
clone_size: once
v_call: TRBV2
cdr3_length: 13
d_call: TRBD1
cdr3_aa: CASSGQSTDTQYF
cdr3_nt: TGTGCCAGCTCGGGACAGAGCACAGATACGCAGTATTTT

j_call: TRBJ2-1
clone_size: NA
v_call: TRBV19
cdr3_length: 13
d_call: NA
cdr3_aa: CASSTYPYDEQFF
cdr3_nt: TGTGCCAGTAGTACCTACCCGTACGATGAGCAGTTCTTC

j_call: TRBJ2-7
clone_size: NA
v_call: TRBV7-3
cdr3_length: 14
d_call: TRBD2
cdr3_aa: CASSPRRESGEQYF
cdr3_nt: TGTGCCAGCAGCCCTAGGCGGGAGTCCGGCGAGCAGTACTTC

j_call: TRBJ1-1
clone_size: NA
v_call: TRBV5-1
cdr3_length: 16
d_call: NA
cdr3_aa: CASSIGTGGRETEAFF
cdr3_nt: TGCGCCAGCAGCATCGGGACGGGGGGCAGAGAAACTGAAGCTTTCTTT

j_call: TRBJ1-2
clone_size: NA
v_call: TRBV2
cdr3_length: 14
d_call: NA
cdr3_aa: CATPAEETIDGYTF
cdr3_nt: TGTGCCACCCCGGCTGAAGAAACTATAGATGGCTACACCTTC

j_call: TRBJ1-1
clone_size: few
v_call: TRBV9
cdr3_length: 12
d_call: NA
cdr3_aa: CASSPSGRPAFF
cdr3_nt: TGTGCCAGCAGCCCCTCCGGTCGCCCAGCTTTCTTT

j_call: TRBJ1-2
clone_size: NA
v_call: TRBV11-2
cdr3_length: 16
d_call: NA
cdr3_aa: CASSLDRGGGTYGYTF
cdr3_nt: TGTGCCAGCAGCTTAGACCGCGGGGGGGGTACCTATGGCTACACCTTC

j_call: TRBJ2-3
clone_size: NA
v_call: TRBV30
cdr3_length: 13
d_call: NA
cdr3_aa: CAWSSVITDTQYF
cdr3_nt: TGTGCCTGGAGTTCAGTGATCACAGATACGCAGTATTTT

j_call: TRBJ2-2
clone_size: NA
v_call: TRBV5-1
cdr3_length: 19
d_call: TRBD1
cdr3_aa: CASSLNVRDRVSDPGELFF
cdr3_nt: TGCGCCAGCAGCTTGAATGTTCGGGACAGGGTGTCGGATCCCGGGGAGCTGTTTTTT

j_call: TRBJ1-1
clone_size: NA
v_call: TRBV5-8
cdr3_length: 15
d_call: TRBD1
cdr3_aa: CASSSRTGLYTEAFF
cdr3_nt: TGTGCCAGCAGCTCCAGGACAGGGCTGTACACTGAAGCTTTCTTT

j_call: TRBJ2-1
clone_size: NA
v_call: TRBV27
cdr3_length: 15
d_call: TRBD2
cdr3_aa: CASSSQRGGYNEQFF
cdr3_nt: TGTGCCAGCAGTTCTCAGCGGGGGGGGTACAATGAGCAGTTCTTC

j_call: TRBJ2-1
clone_size: NA
v_call: TRBV7-7
cdr3_length: 15
d_call: NA
cdr3_aa: CASSLGPDSYNEQFF
cdr3_nt: TGTGCCAGCAGCTTAGGACCCGACAGCTACAATGAGCAGTTCTTC

j_call: TRBJ1-4
clone_size: NA
v_call: TRBV7-9
cdr3_length: 14
d_call: TRBD1
cdr3_aa: CASSSGQGREKLFF
cdr3_nt: TGTGCCAGCAGCTCGGGACAGGGGCGTGAAAAACTGTTTTTT

j_call: TRBJ2-3
clone_size: NA
v_call: TRBV5-1
cdr3_length: 21
d_call: TRBD2
cdr3_aa: CASSLTATGTSGFPSTDTQYF
cdr3_nt: TGCGCCAGCAGCTTGACTGCGACCGGGACTAGCGGGTTCCCAAGCACAGATACGCAGTATTTT

j_call: TRBJ2-5
clone_size: NA
v_call: TRBV19
cdr3_length: 15
d_call: TRBD1
cdr3_aa: CASKTSGTASQTQYF
cdr3_nt: TGTGCCAGTAAAACCTCCGGGACAGCTTCACAGACCCAGTACTTC

j_call: TRBJ2-6
clone_size: NA
v_call: TRBV18
cdr3_length: 18
d_call: NA
cdr3_aa: CASSPPRGSGSGANVLTF
cdr3_nt: TGTGCCAGCTCACCACCTCGGGGATCTGGCTCTGGGGCCAACGTCCTGACTTTC

j_call: TRBJ2-7
clone_size: NA
v_call: TRBV30
cdr3_length: 17
d_call: TRBD2
cdr3_aa: CAWRSPGLAGGPPEQYF
cdr3_nt: TGTGCCTGGAGGTCCCCGGGACTAGCGGGAGGTCCCCCCGAGCAGTACTTC

j_call: TRBJ2-1
clone_size: NA
v_call: TRBV10-3
cdr3_length: 13
d_call: NA
cdr3_aa: CAISESLRGEQFF
cdr3_nt: TGTGCCATCAGTGAGTCCCTACGGGGAGAGCAGTTCTTC

j_call: TRBJ1-6
clone_size: NA
v_call: TRBV30
cdr3_length: 15
d_call: TRBD1
cdr3_aa: CAWSGDSSYNSPLHF
cdr3_nt: TGTGCCTGGAGTGGGGACAGCTCCTATAATTCACCCCTCCACTTT

j_call: TRBJ2-2
clone_size: once
v_call: TRBV4-2
cdr3_length: 17
d_call: TRBD2
cdr3_aa: CASSQEPGLAITGELFF
cdr3_nt: TGTGCCAGCAGCCAGGAACCGGGACTAGCAATAACCGGGGAGCTGTTTTTT

j_call: TRBJ1-5
clone_size: once
v_call: TRBV19
cdr3_length: 14
d_call: NA
cdr3_aa: CASSGGVINQPQHF
cdr3_nt: TGTGCCAGTAGTGGGGGGGTCATCAATCAGCCCCAGCATTTT

j_call: TRBJ2-1
clone_size: NA
v_call: TRBV6-1
cdr3_length: 14
d_call: TRBD1
cdr3_aa: CASRGTGSVNEQFF
cdr3_nt: TGTGCCAGCAGGGGGACAGGGTCTGTCAATGAGCAGTTCTTC

j_call: TRBJ2-2
clone_size: NA
v_call: TRBV9
cdr3_length: 15
d_call: NA
cdr3_aa: CASSVALDGAGELFF
cdr3_nt: TGTGCCAGCAGCGTAGCTCTCGACGGAGCCGGGGAGCTGTTTTTT

j_call: TRBJ1-1
clone_size: NA
v_call: TRBV5-1
cdr3_length: 15
d_call: NA
cdr3_aa: CASSPIDRENTEAFF
cdr3_nt: TGCGCCAGCAGCCCCATTGACAGAGAGAACACTGAAGCTTTCTTT

j_call: TRBJ2-7
clone_size: NA
v_call: TRBV28
cdr3_length: 13
d_call: TRBD1
cdr3_aa: CATCDRGLGEQYF
cdr3_nt: TGTGCCACCTGTGACAGGGGGCTAGGGGAGCAGTACTTC

j_call: TRBJ2-7
clone_size: NA
v_call: TRBV9
cdr3_length: 16
d_call: TRBD2
cdr3_aa: CASSPRSQSGNGEQYF
cdr3_nt: TGTGCCAGCAGCCCCCGGTCTCAGAGCGGGAATGGCGAGCAGTACTTC

j_call: TRBJ2-7
clone_size: once
v_call: TRBV7-9
cdr3_length: 11
d_call: TRBD2
cdr3_aa: CAFGGAYEQYF
cdr3_nt: TGTGCGTTCGGGGGGGCGTACGAGCAGTACTTC

j_call: TRBJ2-3
clone_size: once
v_call: TRBV7-3
cdr3_length: 15
d_call: TRBD1
cdr3_aa: CASSPDRGPPDTQYF
cdr3_nt: TGTGCCAGCAGCCCAGACAGGGGCCCCCCAGATACGCAGTATTTT

j_call: TRBJ2-1
clone_size: NA
v_call: TRBV4-1
cdr3_length: 18
d_call: TRBD2
cdr3_aa: CASSQGLAEGGPNNEQFF
cdr3_nt: TGCGCCAGCAGCCAGGGACTAGCGGAGGGGGGACCCAACAATGAGCAGTTCTTC

j_call: TRBJ2-7
clone_size: NA
v_call: TRBV27
cdr3_length: 15
d_call: TRBD2
cdr3_aa: CASSWSGREGTEQYF
cdr3_nt: TGTGCCAGCAGTTGGAGCGGCAGGGAGGGTACCGAGCAGTACTTC

j_call: TRBJ1-2
clone_size: NA
v_call: TRBV5-5
cdr3_length: 16
d_call: TRBD1
cdr3_aa: CASSLSGQGRNYGYTF
cdr3_nt: TGTGCCAGCAGCTTGTCAGGACAGGGGCGAAACTATGGCTACACCTTC

j_call: TRBJ1-4
clone_size: NA
v_call: TRBV7-9
cdr3_length: 15
d_call: NA
cdr3_aa: CASSSRMMEEEKLFF
cdr3_nt: TGTGCCAGCAGCTCCAGGATGATGGAAGAAGAAAAACTGTTTTTT